Ten or more counts support the clone carrying this T cell receptor beta chain. Healthy Caucasian individuals made up all the donors. The data derive from a study of identical twins. With template switching, a universal primer site was added, and the cDNA carried unique molecular identifiers. TCRdb reprocessed the 5' RACE reads via MiXCR and lists one record per CDR3 protein. The sample carries about 240,000 distinct CDR3 sequences, 7.5% recorded once. The sample was also reused in another study, on yellow fever vaccine responses in identical twins.

The sequenced sample was CD8+ T cells sorted from blood. The receptor's source is a woman under 30 in good health.

The DNA for the CDR3 is TGCGCCAGCAGCTTGGGGGTCCGTGAGCAGTTCTTC. This gives the protein CASSLGVREQFF. The chain is built from TRBV5-1 and TRBJ2-1; D ambiguous. Germline assignment: CDR1 SGHRS and CDR2 YFSETQ. The CDR3 has 12 residues. The V and J ends lost 0 bases and 9 bases respectively, with 7 bases between them.